This T cell receptor (beta chain) was sequenced for a study of human T cells and chemical hapten exposure. This clonotype was counted only a few times. Using its own MiXCR run on the RACE reads, TCRdb lists one record per CDR3 protein. Among about 99,000 distinct CDR3 sequences listed, around 11% were seen once. As for time point: patch test 1, 2 weeks after DPC sensitization. Specified treatment: therapeutic diphenylcyclopropenone sensitization with weekly scalp DPC. The ends were cut back, 5 bases at V and 6 bases at J, with 16 bases in the middle. The CDR3 runs to 14 residues. The germline V gene encodes CDR1 LNHNV and CDR2 YYDKDF (reference sequence).

Sequences were derived from whole blood, sampled in connection with sensitization to the hapten diphenylcyclopropenone (DPC). This sequence was found in a woman between 40 and 50 years old with alopecia areata. Some clones in this sample may be carry-over from other donors' samples. The rearrangement links TRBV15 to TRBJ1-1; D not certain. The CDR3 here is CATSDPPVKSEAFF. CDR3 in DNA: TGTGCCACCAGCGATCCCCCCGTGAAATCTGAAGCTTTCTTT.